These 23 T cell receptor beta chains came from one sample sequenced in a study of blood T cell repertoires in COVID-19. Clones were read by immunoSEQ multiplex PCR, and TCRdb kept only the in-frame ones, dropping some. The repertoire includes about 250,000 clones, around 84% of them detected once, and approximately 1.6% sits in the top ten. Sequenced: PBMCs or T cells enriched from blood (not recorded which). These receptors were obtained from a woman aged 50 to 60 who had recovered from COVID-19.

The count of this clone is one. V usage is TRBV5-4 and J usage is TRBJ2-1; tentative D call: TRBD2 (5 bases). V gave up 0 bases and J gave up 4 bases, with 11 bases separating them. The CDR3 covers 15 residues. Germline CDR1 SGHNT, CDR2 YYREEE (reference sequence). Here the CDR3 reads CASSLEGVTYNEQFF. As DNA, the CDR3 is TGTGCCAGCAGCTTGGAGGGAGTGACATACAATGAGCAGTTCTTC.

The gene calls are TRBV12-5 and TRBJ1-3, with 9 bases that match TRBD1. Germline V gene lookup returns CDR1 LGHNT and CDR2 FRNRAP. The trim removed 0 bases at V and 5 bases at J, leaving 11 bases unmatched. The CDR3 length is 18 residues. CDR3 region: CASGLVGQGIGWRNTIYF. Here the CDR3 DNA reads TGTGCTAGTGGTTTGGTCGGACAGGGGATCGGCTGGAGAAACACCATATATTTT.

The CDR3 here is CASSLRGGPGEQYF. CDR3 bases: TGTGCCAGCAGCTTGCGCGGAGGGCCGGGGGAGCAGTACTTC. The V gene is TRBV3-1 (or the pseudogene TRBV3-2), the J gene TRBJ2-7; D might be TRBD2 (6 bases). Germline values: CDR1 LGHDT, CDR2 YNNKEL (reference sequence). Trimming took off 5 bases at V and 7 bases at J, with 18 bases between the two ends. The CDR3 has 14 residues.

The J gene is TRBJ1-5, the V gene TRBV6-2 or TRBV6-3, with 8 bases that match TRBD1. Trimming removed 6 bases from V and 5 bases from J; junction bases left unmatched: 6. CDR3 length: 14 amino acids. The germline V gene encodes CDR1 MNHEY and CDR2 SVGEGT. The CDR3 DNA sequence: TGTGCCAGCAGCGGGAGACAGGGGCATCAGCCCCAGCATTTT. This translates into CASSGRQGHQPQHF.

The chain joins TRBV7-9 to TRBJ2-6; a possible D gene is TRBD2 (5 bases). V was clipped by 1 base and J by 2 bases, with 12 bases between them. The CDR3 sequence is 17 residues long. Germline lookup yields CDR1 SEHNR and CDR2 FQNEAQ (reference sequence). Here the CDR3 reads CASSLGGSNPGANVLTF. CDR3 in DNA: TGTGCCAGCAGCTTAGGAGGGTCGAACCCTGGGGCCAACGTCCTGACTTTC. Filled out from reference TRBV7-9 and TRBJ2-6, the complete variable domain reads DTGVSQNPRHKITKRGQNVTFRCDPISEHNRLYWYRQTLGQGPEFLTYFQNEAQLEKSRLLSDRFSAERPKGSFSTLEIQRTEQGDSAMYLCASSLGGSNPGANVLTFGAGSRLTVL.

CDR3: CASSLFSMNSKETQYF. CDR3 nucleotide sequence: TGCGCCAGCAGCTTGTTCTCCATGAATTCTAAAGAGACCCAGTACTTC. This rearrangement joins TRBV5-1 to TRBJ2-5; D gene ambiguous. Germline V CDR1 and CDR2: SGHRS, YFSETQ. V shed 1 base and J shed 3 bases, with 16 bases lying between them. The CDR3 has 16 residues. Full variable domain (remainder filled in from reference TRBV5-1 and TRBJ2-5): KAGVTQTPRYLIKTRGQQVTLSCSPISGHRSVSWYQQTPGQGLQFLFEYFSETQRNKGNFPGRFSGRQFSNSRSEMNVSTLELGDSALYLCASSLFSMNSKETQYFGPGTRLLVL.

The CDR3 bases are TGTGCCAGCAGCAAACAGGGGGTGCCTGGAAACACCATATATTTT. It yields the protein CASSKQGVPGNTIYF. The chain couples TRBV5-4 to TRBJ1-3; 8 bases match TRBD1. J gave up 2 bases and V 4 bases, and 5 bases lay outside the gene matches. This CDR3 contains 15 residues. Germline V gene lookup returns CDR1 SGHNT and CDR2 YYREEE (reference sequence).

The V call is TRBV7-2, the J call TRBJ2-4; D call uncertain. Germline V lookup: CDR1 SGHTA, CDR2 FQGNSA. The CDR3 has 16 amino acids. V lost 1 base and J lost 4, with 14 bases in between. CDR3 coding DNA: TGTGCCAGCAGCTTAGATCTCCCACAGCCAAAAAACATTCAGTACTTC. Translated: CASSLDLPQPKNIQYF.

V is TRBV5-3 and J is TRBJ2-7, with 8 positions matching TRBD2. TRBV5-3 is an ORF, and what it does is uncertain. The CDR3 totals 13 residues. Unmatched junction bases numbered 5, after V lost 2 bases and J lost 7 bases. The CDR3 DNA is TGTGCCAGAAGCTTTCGAGGGACTAGGGAGCAGTACTTC. It yields the protein CARSFRGTREQYF.

The chain carries TRBV20-1 and TRBJ1-1; TRBD1 might be the D (6 bases). V was trimmed by 3 bases and J by 4 bases, leaving 12 bases between them. CDR3 length equals 13 residues. Germline CDR1 and CDR2: DFQATT and SNEGSKA (reference sequence). The CDR3 sequence: CSASRAGVTEAFF. The CDR3 nucleotides are TGCAGTGCTAGTAGGGCAGGGGTCACTGAAGCTTTCTTT.

This chain uses TRBV28 with TRBJ1-3, with 7 positions matching TRBD1. Germline CDR1 reads MDHEN; CDR2 reads SYDVKM. The CDR3 runs 18 residues. Trimming at V came to 5 bases and at J to 0 bases, leaving 13 bases not matched to a gene. The CDR3 DNA is TGTGCCAGCAGTCATAGGGACAGACGTTCATACTCTGGAAACACCATATATTTT. This translates into CASSHRDRRSYSGNTIYF.

The rearrangement uses TRBV28 and TRBJ2-5; D perhaps matches TRBD2 (6 bases). Germline V gene lookup returns CDR1 MDHEN and CDR2 SYDVKM. The V and J ends lost 7 bases and 5 bases respectively, with 14 bases between them. The CDR3 has 13 residues. The CDR3 nucleotides read TGTGCCAGCACCATCTGGGGGGAGGAGACCCAGTACTTC. Its protein is CASTIWGEETQYF.

Here the CDR3 reads CASSQQAGQETQYF. CDR3 sequence (DNA): TGTGCCAGCAGCCAGCAAGCCGGTCAAGAGACCCAGTACTTC. V gene TRBV14 combines with J gene TRBJ2-5; no definite D call. V was cut by 3 bases and J by 2 bases, with 10 bases left in between. Germline assignment: CDR1 SGHDN and CDR2 FVKESK. CDR3 length: 14 amino acids.

The chain has TRBV28 and TRBJ2-1, with a weak D call TRBD2 (5 bases). Germline V gives CDR1 MDHEN, CDR2 SYDVKM. The CDR3 totals 14 residues. V was cut by 6 bases and J by 4 bases, with 13 bases left in between. The CDR3 sequence: CASRLLGIYNEQFF. The CDR3 nucleotides read TGTGCCAGCAGATTACTCGGGATATACAATGAGCAGTTCTTC.

This sequence joins TRBV15 and TRBJ1-2, with 8 bases that match TRBD1. The CDR3 runs 14 residues. Per germline, CDR1 LNHNV and CDR2 YYDKDF (reference sequence). V trimming: 1 base; J trimming: 7 bases; junction bases outside the gene matches: 5. Here the CDR3 reads CATSRGGQGAGYTF. The DNA for the CDR3 is TGTGCCACCAGCAGAGGAGGTCAGGGGGCTGGCTACACCTTC.

This clone has only a few counts. The chain employs TRBV20-1 and TRBJ1-1; D is uncertain. The CDR3 totals 11 residues. Per the germline V gene, CDR1 is DFQATT and CDR2 is SNEGSKA (reference sequence). The ends were cut back, 1 base at V and 11 bases at J, with 11 bases in the middle. CDR3 DNA: TGCAGTGCTAGAGCCGAGGCAAGCGCTTTCTTT. Protein sequence: CSARAEASAFF.

This sequence joins TRBV5-1 and TRBJ2-7, with D perhaps matching TRBD1 (6 bases). The V end was cut by 4 bases, the J end by 1 base, with 15 bases between. Germline CDR1 is SGHRS and CDR2 is YFSETQ. The CDR3 runs 15 residues. The chain's CDR3 is CASSLYSGQSYEQYF. The CDR3 region has the DNA TGCGCCAGCAGCCTCTACTCCGGACAGTCCTACGAGCAGTACTTC.

V usage is TRBV14 and J usage is TRBJ2-7; 8 bases are shared with TRBD2. The J segment lost 2 bases and the V segment lost 1 base, leaving 1 base of the junction unmatched. This CDR3 comprises 14 residues. The germline CDR1 and CDR2 sequences are SGHDN and FVKESK. In nucleotides, the CDR3 is TGTGCCAGCAGCCAAGCGGGAGGGACCTACGAGCAGTACTTC. Its protein is CASSQAGGTYEQYF.

J is TRBJ2-3 and V is TRBV5-4; 12 nucleotides align to TRBD2. The V gene end was trimmed by 4 bases and the J gene end by 0 bases; junction bases not matched to a gene: 9. The CDR3 totals 18 residues. CDR1 and CDR2 (germline): SGHNT, YYREEE (reference sequence). This CDR3 reads CASSPTRTSGGSTDTQYF. CDR3 nucleotide sequence: TGTGCCAGCAGCCCGACCCGCACTAGCGGGGGGAGCACAGATACGCAGTATTTT.

V is TRBV7-3 and J is TRBJ2-3; TRBD2 matches at 13 bases. Per the germline V gene, CDR1 is SGHTA and CDR2 is FQGTGA. V dropped 5 bases and J dropped 6; count of bases not matched to a gene: 8. The length of the CDR3 is 16 residues. The CDR3 reads CASSPQLAGGPDTQYF. The CDR3 region has the DNA TGTGCCAGCAGCCCACAACTAGCGGGAGGGCCCGATACGCAGTATTTT.

V is TRBV5-1 and J is TRBJ1-1; no firm D call. V was cut by 3 bases and J by 3 bases, with 12 bases left in between. Germline lookup yields CDR1 SGHRS and CDR2 YFSETQ. This CDR3 is 14 amino acids long. The CDR3 region has the DNA TGCGCCAGCAGCTCTCAGACGGCGGACACTGAAGCTTTCTTT. Its translation: CASSSQTADTEAFF.

The genes are TRBV2 and TRBJ2-1; TRBD2 aligns across 14 bases. The germline gives CDR1 SNHLY, CDR2 FYNNEI. CDR3 size: 16 residues. Trimming took 6 bases from V and 2 from J; bases not matched to a gene: 3. The CDR3 loop reads CASREGLAGAYNEQFF. The CDR3 DNA sequence: TGTGCCAGCAGGGAGGGACTAGCGGGAGCCTACAATGAGCAGTTCTTC.

The chain links TRBV2 to TRBJ1-4, with D maybe TRBD1 (5 bases). Germline V CDR1 and CDR2: SNHLY, FYNNEI. V gave up 6 bases and J gave up 5 bases, with 13 bases separating them. The CDR3 loop spans 14 amino acids. DNA of the CDR3: TGTGCCAGCAGCGCTCAGGGTGCCAATGAAAAACTGTTTTTT. Protein product: CASSAQGANEKLFF.